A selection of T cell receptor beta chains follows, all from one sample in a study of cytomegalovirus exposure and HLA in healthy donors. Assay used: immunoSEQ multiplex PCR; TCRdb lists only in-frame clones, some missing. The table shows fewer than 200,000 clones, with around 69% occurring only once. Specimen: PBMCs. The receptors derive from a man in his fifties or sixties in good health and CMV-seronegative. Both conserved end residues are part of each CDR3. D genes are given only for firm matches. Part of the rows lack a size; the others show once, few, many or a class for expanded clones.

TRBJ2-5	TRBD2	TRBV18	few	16	CASSPPTSGEGETQYF	TGTGCCAGCTCACCACCGACTAGCGGGGAGGGAGAGACCCAGTACTTC
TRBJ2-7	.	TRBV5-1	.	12	CASSNRGGEQYF	TGCGCCAGCAGCAACCGCGGAGGGGAGCAGTACTTC
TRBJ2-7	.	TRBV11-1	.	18	CASSLALGEVASTSPQYF	TGTGCCAGCAGCTTAGCGTTGGGCGAAGTGGCCTCAACTTCCCCGCAGTACTTC
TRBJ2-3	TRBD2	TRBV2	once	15	CASTYTSGRTDTQYF	TGTGCCAGCACCTACACTAGCGGGCGTACAGATACGCAGTATTTT
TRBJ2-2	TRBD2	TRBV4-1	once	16	CASSLERGGIAGELFF	TGCGCCAGCAGTCTCGAACGGGGGGGCATAGCCGGGGAGCTGTTTTTT
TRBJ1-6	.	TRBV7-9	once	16	CASNEDGSSYNSPLHF	TGTGCCAGCAACGAGGACGGGAGCTCCTATAATTCACCCCTCCACTTT
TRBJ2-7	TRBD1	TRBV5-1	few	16	CASSLSPATGTYEQYF	TGCGCCAGCAGCTTGTCTCCCGCGACAGGGACCTACGAGCAGTACTTC
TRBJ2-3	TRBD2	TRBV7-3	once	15	CASSPGTGGGDTQYF	TGTGCCAGCAGCCCGGGGACGGGGGGGGGAGATACGCAGTATTTT
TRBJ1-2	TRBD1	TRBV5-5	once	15	CASSSLRTGGDGYTF	TGTGCCAGCAGCTCTCTTCGGACAGGGGGCGATGGCTACACCTTC
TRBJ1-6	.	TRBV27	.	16	CASSLVGRQANSPLHF	TGTGCCAGCAGTTTAGTTGGTCGACAGGCTAATTCACCCCTCCACTTT
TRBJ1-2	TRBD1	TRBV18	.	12	CASSPPGTGLPF	TGTGCCAGCTCACCACCCGGGACAGGCCTCCCCTTC
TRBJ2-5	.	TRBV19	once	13	CASSIVGEQTQYF	TGTGCCAGTAGTATAGTCGGGGAACAGACCCAGTACTTC
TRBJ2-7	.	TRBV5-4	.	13	CASSLVGSYEQYF	TGTGCCAGCAGCTTGGTCGGGTCCTACGAGCAGTACTTC
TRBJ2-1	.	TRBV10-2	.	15	CASRGAGASYNEQFF	TGCGCCAGCAGAGGGGCAGGGGCCTCCTACAATGAGCAGTTCTTC
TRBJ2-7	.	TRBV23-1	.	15	CASSQSGQGPNEQYF	TGCGCCAGCAGTCAATCAGGCCAGGGGCCCAACGAGCAGTACTTC
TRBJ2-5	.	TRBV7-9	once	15	CASSLAGGYQETQYF	TGTGCCAGCAGCTTAGCGGGGGGATACCAAGAGACCCAGTACTTC
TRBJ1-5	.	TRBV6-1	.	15	CASRISYRVSQPQHF	TGTGCCAGCAGGATTAGCTACAGGGTAAGTCAGCCCCAGCATTTT
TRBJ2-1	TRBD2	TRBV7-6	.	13	CASSLASGGEQFF	TGTGCCAGCAGCTTAGCAAGCGGGGGGGAGCAGTTCTTC
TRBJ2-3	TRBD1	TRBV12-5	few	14	CASGLAQGPDTQYF	TGTGCTAGTGGTTTGGCACAGGGGCCAGATACGCAGTATTTT
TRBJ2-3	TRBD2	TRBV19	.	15	CASSRTGTNTDTQYF	TGTGCCAGTAGTCGTACCGGGACTAACACAGATACGCAGTATTTT
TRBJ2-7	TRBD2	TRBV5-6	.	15	CASSLQASGLYEQYF	TGTGCCAGCAGCTTGCAGGCTAGCGGGTTGTACGAGCAGTACTTC
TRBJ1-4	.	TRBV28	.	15	CASSFVEAGGEKLFF	TGTGCCAGCAGTTTTGTTGAAGCTGGAGGCGAAAAACTGTTTTTT
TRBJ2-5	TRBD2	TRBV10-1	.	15	CASSLAGDTEETQYF	TGCGCCAGCAGTCTAGCGGGGGACACAGAAGAGACCCAGTACTTC
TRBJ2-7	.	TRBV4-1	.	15	CASSQGQTVSYEQYF	TGCGCCAGCAGCCAAGGGCAGACAGTCTCCTACGAGCAGTACTTC
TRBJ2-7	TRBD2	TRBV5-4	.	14	CASSMGLAAREQYF	TGTGCCAGCAGCATGGGACTAGCGGCTCGCGAGCAGTACTTC
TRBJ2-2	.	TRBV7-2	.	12	CASSYRAGELFF	TGTGCCAGCAGCTACCGGGCCGGGGAGCTGTTTTTT
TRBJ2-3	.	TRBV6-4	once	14	CASSVGLPTDTQYF	TGTGCCAGCAGTGTGGGACTCCCCACAGATACGCAGTATTTT
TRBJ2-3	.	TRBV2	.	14	CASKGGLASDTQYF	TGTGCCAGCAAGGGTGGGCTAGCGTCAGATACGCAGTATTTT
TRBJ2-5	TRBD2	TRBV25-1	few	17	CASSEMGSGGTQETQYF	TGTGCCAGCAGTGAGATGGGGAGCGGGGGGACTCAAGAGACCCAGTACTTC
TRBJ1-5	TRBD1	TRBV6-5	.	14	CASSLQGMNQPQHF	TGTGCCAGCAGTTTACAGGGGATGAATCAGCCCCAGCATTTT
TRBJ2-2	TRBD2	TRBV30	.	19	CALEAGASGRFMNTGELFF	TGTGCCTTGGAGGCTGGGGCTAGCGGGAGGTTTATGAACACCGGGGAGCTGTTTTTT
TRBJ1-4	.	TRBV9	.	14	CASSVQGPDEKLFF	TGTGCCAGCAGCGTACAGGGGCCGGATGAAAAACTGTTTTTT
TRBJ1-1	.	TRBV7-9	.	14	CASRGPPRDTEAFF	TGTGCCAGCAGGGGGCCACCAAGGGACACTGAAGCTTTCTTT
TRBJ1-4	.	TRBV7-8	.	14	CASSLAESNEKLFF	TGTGCCAGCAGCTTAGCCGAGTCTAATGAAAAACTGTTTTTT
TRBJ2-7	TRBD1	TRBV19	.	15	CASTAGTGRMYEQYF	TGTGCCAGTACCGCCGGGACAGGGAGGATGTACGAGCAGTACTTC
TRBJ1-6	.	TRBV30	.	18	CACSVGEGSVAADSPLHF	TGCGCCTGTAGTGTGGGGGAGGGATCCGTCGCCGCCGATTCACCCCTCCACTTT
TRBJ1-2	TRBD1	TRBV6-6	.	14	CASSYSDRGYGYTF	TGTGCCAGCAGTTACTCGGACAGGGGATATGGCTACACCTTC
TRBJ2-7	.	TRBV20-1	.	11	CSARSSTEQYF	TGCAGTGCTAGATCTAGCACCGAGCAGTACTTC
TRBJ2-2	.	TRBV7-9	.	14	CASSPGLITGELFF	TGTGCCAGCAGCCCGGGACTGATCACCGGGGAGCTGTTTTTT
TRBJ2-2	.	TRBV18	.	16	CASSPRSGADTGELFF	TGTGCCAGCTCACCACGTAGTGGGGCGGACACCGGGGAGCTGTTTTTT
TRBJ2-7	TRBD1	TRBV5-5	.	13	CASSSGQGYEQYF	TGTGCCAGCAGCTCGGGACAGGGTTACGAGCAGTACTTC
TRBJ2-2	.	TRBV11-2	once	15	CASSLGSPRGGELFF	TGTGCCAGCAGCTTAGGGAGCCCAAGGGGCGGGGAGCTGTTTTTT
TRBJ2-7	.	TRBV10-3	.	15	CAISVSGVGIYEQYF	TGTGCCATCAGTGTATCAGGGGTAGGGATCTACGAGCAGTACTTC
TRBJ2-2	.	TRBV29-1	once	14	CSVSPPSGTGELFF	TGCAGCGTTAGCCCTCCTTCGGGGACCGGGGAGCTGTTTTTT
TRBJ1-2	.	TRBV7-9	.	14	CASSLSRGAYGYTF	TGTGCCAGCAGCTTAAGCCGGGGGGCGTATGGCTACACCTTC
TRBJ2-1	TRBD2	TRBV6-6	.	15	CASSYRLAGDSEQFF	TGTGCCAGCAGTTACCGACTAGCGGGAGACAGTGAGCAGTTCTTC
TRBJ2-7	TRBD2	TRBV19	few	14	CASSPASGGLGQYF	TGTGCCAGTAGCCCAGCTAGCGGGGGTCTGGGGCAGTACTTC
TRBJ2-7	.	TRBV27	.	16	CASSSAPQGTGTEQYF	TGTGCCAGCAGTTCAGCCCCCCAGGGAACGGGTACCGAGCAGTACTTC
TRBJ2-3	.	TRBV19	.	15	CASTLTSHPADTQYF	TGTGCCAGCACCCTAACTAGCCACCCAGCAGATACGCAGTATTTT
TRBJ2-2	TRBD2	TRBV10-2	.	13	CASRLAGDGELFF	TGCGCCAGCAGACTAGCGGGAGACGGGGAGCTGTTTTTT
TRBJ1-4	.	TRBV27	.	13	CASSPLGGKKLFF	TGTGCCAGCAGTCCCCTAGGAGGCAAAAAACTGTTTTTT
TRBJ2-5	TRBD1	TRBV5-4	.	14	CASSQQGASETQYF	TGTGCCAGCAGCCAACAGGGGGCCAGCGAGACCCAGTACTTC
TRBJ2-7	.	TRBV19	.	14	CASSIQDTSYEQYF	TGTGCCAGTAGTATACAGGACACCTCCTACGAGCAGTACTTC
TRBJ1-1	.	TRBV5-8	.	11	CASSFRGEAFF	TGTGCCAGCAGCTTCCGAGGGGAAGCTTTCTTT
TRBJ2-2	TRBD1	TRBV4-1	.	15	CASSPGQGRVGELFF	TGCGCCAGCAGCCCCGGACAGGGTAGAGTCGGGGAGCTGTTTTTT